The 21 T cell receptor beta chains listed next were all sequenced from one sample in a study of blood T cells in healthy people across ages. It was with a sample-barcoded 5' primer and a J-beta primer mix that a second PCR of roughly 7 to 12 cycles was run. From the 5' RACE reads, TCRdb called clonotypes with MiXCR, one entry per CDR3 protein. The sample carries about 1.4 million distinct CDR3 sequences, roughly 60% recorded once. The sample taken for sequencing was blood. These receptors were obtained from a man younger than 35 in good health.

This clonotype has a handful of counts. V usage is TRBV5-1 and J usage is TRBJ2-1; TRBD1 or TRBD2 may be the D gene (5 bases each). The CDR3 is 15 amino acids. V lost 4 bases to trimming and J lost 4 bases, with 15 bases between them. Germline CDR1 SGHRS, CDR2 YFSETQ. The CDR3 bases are TGCGCCAGCAGCCCTCGTCCAGAGGGGTACAATGAGCAGTTCTTC. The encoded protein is CASSPRPEGYNEQFF. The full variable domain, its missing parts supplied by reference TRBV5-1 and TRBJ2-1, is KAGVTQTPRYLIKTRGQQVTLSCSPISGHRSVSWYQQTPGQGLQFLFEYFSETQRNKGNFPGRFSGRQFSNSRSEMNVSTLELGDSALYLCASSPRPEGYNEQFFGPGTRLTVL.

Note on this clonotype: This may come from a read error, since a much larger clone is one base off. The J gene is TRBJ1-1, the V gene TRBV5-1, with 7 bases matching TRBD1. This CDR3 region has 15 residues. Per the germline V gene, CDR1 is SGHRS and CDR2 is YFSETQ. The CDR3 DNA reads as TGCACCAGCAGCTTGAGGACAGGAGGCGACACTGAAGCTTTCTTT. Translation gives CTSSLRTGGDTEAFF.

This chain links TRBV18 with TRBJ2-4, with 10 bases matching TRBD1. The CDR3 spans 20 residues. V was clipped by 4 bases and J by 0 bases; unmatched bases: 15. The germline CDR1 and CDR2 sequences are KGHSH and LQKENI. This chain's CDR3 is CASSRDRGLGVGPAKNIQYF. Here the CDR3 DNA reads TGTGCCAGCTCACGGGACAGGGGCCTTGGGGTCGGACCAGCCAAAAACATTCAGTACTTC.

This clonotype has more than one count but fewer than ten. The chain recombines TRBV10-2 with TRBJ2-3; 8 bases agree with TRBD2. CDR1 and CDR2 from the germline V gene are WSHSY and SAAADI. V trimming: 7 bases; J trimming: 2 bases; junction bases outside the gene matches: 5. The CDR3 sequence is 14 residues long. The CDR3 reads CASTHSGVTDTQYF. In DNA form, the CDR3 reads TGCGCCAGCACCCATAGCGGGGTCACAGATACGCAGTATTTT.

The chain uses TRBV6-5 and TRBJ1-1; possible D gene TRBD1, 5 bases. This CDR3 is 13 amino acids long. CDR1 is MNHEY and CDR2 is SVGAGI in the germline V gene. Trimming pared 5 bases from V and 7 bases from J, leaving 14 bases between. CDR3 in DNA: TGTGCCAGCAGTGCGGGACCCGGTGGTGAAGCTTTCTTT. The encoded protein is CASSAGPGGEAFF.

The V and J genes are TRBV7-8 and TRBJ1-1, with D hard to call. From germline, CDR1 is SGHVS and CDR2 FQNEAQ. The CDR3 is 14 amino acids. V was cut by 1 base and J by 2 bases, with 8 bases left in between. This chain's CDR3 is CASSLENLNTEAFF. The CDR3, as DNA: TGTGCCAGCAGCTTAGAGAATCTAAACACTGAAGCTTTCTTT.

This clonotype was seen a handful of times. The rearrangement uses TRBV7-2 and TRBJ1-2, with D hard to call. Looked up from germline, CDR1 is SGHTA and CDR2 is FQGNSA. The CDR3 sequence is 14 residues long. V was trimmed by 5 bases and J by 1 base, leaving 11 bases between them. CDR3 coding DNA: TGTGCCAGCAGCGCAACAACTAATAACTATGGCTACACCTTC. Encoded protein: CASSATTNNYGYTF.

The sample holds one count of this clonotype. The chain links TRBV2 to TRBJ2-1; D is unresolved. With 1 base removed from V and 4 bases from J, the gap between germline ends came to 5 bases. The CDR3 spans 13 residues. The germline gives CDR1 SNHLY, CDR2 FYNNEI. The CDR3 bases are TGTGCCAGCAGTGAAGTCAGGTACAATGAGCAGTTCTTC. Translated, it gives CASSEVRYNEQFF.

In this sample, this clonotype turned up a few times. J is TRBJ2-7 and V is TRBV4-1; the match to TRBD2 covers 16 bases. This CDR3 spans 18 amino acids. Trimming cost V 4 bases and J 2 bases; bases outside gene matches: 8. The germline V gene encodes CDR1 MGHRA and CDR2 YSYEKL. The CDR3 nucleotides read TGCGCCAGCAGCCCGATTCAGGGACTAGCGGGAGGGGCCTACGAGCAGTACTTC. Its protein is CASSPIQGLAGGAYEQYF.

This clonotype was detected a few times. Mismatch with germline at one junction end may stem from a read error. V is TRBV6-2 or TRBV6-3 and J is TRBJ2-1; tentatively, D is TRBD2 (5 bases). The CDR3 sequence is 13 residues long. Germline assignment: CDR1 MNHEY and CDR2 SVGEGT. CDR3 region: CASRLDSSNEQFF. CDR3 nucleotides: TGTGCCAGCCGCCTGGACTCCTCCAATGAGCAGTTCTTC.

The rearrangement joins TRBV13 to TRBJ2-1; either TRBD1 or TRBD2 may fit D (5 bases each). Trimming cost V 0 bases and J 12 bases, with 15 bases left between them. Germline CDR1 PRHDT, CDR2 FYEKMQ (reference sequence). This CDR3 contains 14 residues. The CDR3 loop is CASSLGWDPGGQFF. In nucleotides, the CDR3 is TGTGCCAGCAGCTTAGGGTGGGACCCTGGTGGGCAGTTCTTC.

The CDR3 bases are TGCGCCAGCAGCGTACAGGGGGCAGGGATCGGCTACGAGCAGTACTTC. Its translation: CASSVQGAGIGYEQYF. The chain combines TRBV4-1 with TRBJ2-7; 9 bases map to TRBD1. Germline lookup yields CDR1 MGHRA and CDR2 YSYEKL. The CDR3 totals 16 residues. V lost 5 bases and J lost 3; bases outside the gene matches: 11.

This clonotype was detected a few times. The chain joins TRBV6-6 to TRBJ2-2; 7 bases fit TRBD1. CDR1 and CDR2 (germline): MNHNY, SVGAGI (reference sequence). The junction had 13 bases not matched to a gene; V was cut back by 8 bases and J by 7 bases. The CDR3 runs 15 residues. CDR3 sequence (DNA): TGTGCCAGCGTTACAGACAGGGCCCAGGGCGGGGAGCTGTTTTTT. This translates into CASVTDRAQGGELFF.

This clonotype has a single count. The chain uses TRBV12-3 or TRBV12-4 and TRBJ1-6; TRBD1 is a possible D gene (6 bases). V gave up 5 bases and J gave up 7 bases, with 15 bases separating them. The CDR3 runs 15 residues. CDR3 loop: CASSNRQAGNSPLHF. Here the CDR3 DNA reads TGTGCCAGCAGTAACCGACAGGCCGGGAATTCACCCCTCCACTTT.

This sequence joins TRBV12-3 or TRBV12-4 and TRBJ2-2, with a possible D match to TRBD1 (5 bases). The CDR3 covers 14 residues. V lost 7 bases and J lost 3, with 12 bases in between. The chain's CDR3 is CASTSQGYTGELFF. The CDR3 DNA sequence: TGTGCCAGCACCTCGCAGGGTTACACCGGGGAGCTGTTTTTT.

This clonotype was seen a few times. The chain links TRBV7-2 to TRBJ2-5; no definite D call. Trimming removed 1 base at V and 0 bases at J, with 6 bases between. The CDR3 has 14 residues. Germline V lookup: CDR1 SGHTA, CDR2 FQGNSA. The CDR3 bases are TGTGCCAGCAGCTTAGAACGGGACCAAGAGACCCAGTACTTC. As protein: CASSLERDQETQYF.

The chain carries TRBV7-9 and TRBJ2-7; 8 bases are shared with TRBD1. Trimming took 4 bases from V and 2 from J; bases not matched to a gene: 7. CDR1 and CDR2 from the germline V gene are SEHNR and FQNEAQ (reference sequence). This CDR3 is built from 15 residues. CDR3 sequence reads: CASSWDRRHTYEQYF. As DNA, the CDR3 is TGTGCCAGCAGCTGGGACAGGCGGCACACCTACGAGCAGTACTTC.

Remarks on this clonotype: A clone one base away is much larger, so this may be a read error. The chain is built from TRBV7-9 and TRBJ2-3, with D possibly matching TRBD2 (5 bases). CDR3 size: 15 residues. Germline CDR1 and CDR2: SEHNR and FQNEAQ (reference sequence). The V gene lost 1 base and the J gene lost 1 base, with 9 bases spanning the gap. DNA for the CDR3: TGTGCCAGCAGCTTAGGACCAGCGGGCACAGATACGCAGTATTTT. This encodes CASSLGPAGTDTQYF.

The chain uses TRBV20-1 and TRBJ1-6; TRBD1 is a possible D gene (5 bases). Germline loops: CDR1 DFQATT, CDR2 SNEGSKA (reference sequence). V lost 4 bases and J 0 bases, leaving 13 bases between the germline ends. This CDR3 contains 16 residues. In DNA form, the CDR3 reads TGCAGTGCTACCGGGACGGAGAGCTCCTATAATTCACCCCTCCACTTT. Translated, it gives CSATGTESSYNSPLHF.

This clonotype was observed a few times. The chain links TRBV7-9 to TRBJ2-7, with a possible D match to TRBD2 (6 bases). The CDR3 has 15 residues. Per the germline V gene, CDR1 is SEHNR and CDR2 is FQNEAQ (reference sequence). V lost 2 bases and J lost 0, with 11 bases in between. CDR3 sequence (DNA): TGTGCCAGCAGCTTACTTGGGGGGAGCTCCTACGAGCAGTACTTC. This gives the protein CASSLLGGSSYEQYF.

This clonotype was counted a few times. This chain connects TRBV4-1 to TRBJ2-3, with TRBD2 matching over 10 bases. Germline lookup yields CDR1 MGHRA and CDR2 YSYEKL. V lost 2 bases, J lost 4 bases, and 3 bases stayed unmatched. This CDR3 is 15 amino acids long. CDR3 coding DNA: TGCGCCAGCAGCCAATTGCTAGCGGGAGCAGATACGCAGTATTTT. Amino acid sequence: CASSQLLAGADTQYF.